This T cell receptor (beta chain) was recorded in a study of CD8 T cells in ankylosing spondylitis. Note on this clonotype: Antigen unknown.

Findings and caveats of the study: Both synovial fluid and blood in reactive arthritis had previously been reported to carry some motif variants. Eight highly homologous variants formed a TCR beta motif that appeared characteristic of ankylosing spondylitis blood. The study looked at matched synovial fluid samples from ankylosing spondylitis patients. Disease-linked clones were reported to be significantly enriched there. Clones linked with disease were CD8+ and fairly uncommon in the peripheral blood.

MiXCR was run by TCRdb on the 5' RACE reads, yielding one entry per CDR3 protein. In the table there are about 700,000 distinct CDR3 sequences, around 20% of which are singletons. With 0 bases clipped from V and 2 bases from J, the junction kept 2 bases outside the gene matches. The CDR3 is 15 amino acids. The germline CDR1 and CDR2 sequences are SGHKS and YYEKEE (reference sequence). This receptor was taken from a male donor with ankylosing spondylitis. The V call is TRBV5-5, the J call TRBJ2-4; 7 nucleotides align to TRBD1. The source material was blood, either unsorted or a sorted T cell fraction (not recorded which). For the CDR3, the DNA is TGTGCCAGCAGCTTGGCACAGGGGACCAAAAACATTCAGTACTTC. Protein: CASSLAQGTKNIQYF. Full variable domain (missing parts from reference TRBV5-5 and TRBJ2-4): DAGVTQSPTHLIKTRGQQVTLRCSPISGHKSVSWYQQVLGQGPQFIFQYYEKEERGRGNFPDRFSARQFPNYSSELNVNALLLGDSALYLCASSLAQGTKNIQYFGAGTRLSVL.